This paragraph covers one T cell receptor (beta chain) sequence. Its specificity is not known. This record belongs to a study of T-cell memory formation after mild COVID-19. Notes on the study in general: The authors did not confirm SARS-CoV-2 specificity of second-wave clones peaking day 37. In pre-infection memory, a portion of responding clones appeared, which suggested that cross-reactive memory joined. Clones contracting day 15 to 85 were balanced CD4/CD8; later expanders leaned CD4+.

Trimming removed 6 bases at V and 9 bases at J, with 17 bases between. Germline values: CDR1 MDHEN, CDR2 SYDVKM. The CDR3 runs 13 residues. TCRalpha and TCRbeta libraries used 5'RACE with constant-segment primers and UMIs. Each CDR3 protein is one row after TCRdb ran MiXCR on the 5' RACE reads. This table has fewer than 60,000 distinct CDR3 sequences, 27% appearing once. Specimen: PBMCs or a T cell subset sorted from them (not recorded which). The clonotype was recovered from a man younger than 35 who had mild COVID-19 (a few samples of this study predate the infection). Cell type and time point are not known. The chain couples TRBV28 to TRBJ2-5; a weak D match, TRBD2 (5 bases). CDR3 loop: CASSLTGTGAQYF. As DNA, the CDR3 is TGTGCCAGCAGCCTGACTGGTACCGGGGCCCAGTACTTC.